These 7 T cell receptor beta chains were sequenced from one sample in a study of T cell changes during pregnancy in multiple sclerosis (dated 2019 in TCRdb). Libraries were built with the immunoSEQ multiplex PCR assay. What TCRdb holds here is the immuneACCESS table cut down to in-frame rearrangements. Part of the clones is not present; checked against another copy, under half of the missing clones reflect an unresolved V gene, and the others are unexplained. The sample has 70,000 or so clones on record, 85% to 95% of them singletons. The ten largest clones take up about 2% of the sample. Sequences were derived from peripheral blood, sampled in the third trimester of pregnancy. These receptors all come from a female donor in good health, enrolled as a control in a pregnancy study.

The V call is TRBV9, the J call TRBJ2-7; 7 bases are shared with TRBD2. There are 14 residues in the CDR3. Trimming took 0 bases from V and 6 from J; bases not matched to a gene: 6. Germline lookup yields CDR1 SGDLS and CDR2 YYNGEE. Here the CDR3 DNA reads TGTGCCAGCAGCGTAGCCAGCGGGGCCGGCGAGCAGTACTTC. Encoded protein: CASSVASGAGEQYF.

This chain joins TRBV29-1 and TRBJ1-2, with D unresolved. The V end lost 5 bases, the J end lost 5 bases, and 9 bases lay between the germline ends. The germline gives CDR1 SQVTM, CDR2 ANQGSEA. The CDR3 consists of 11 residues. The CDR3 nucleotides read TGCAGCGTTAGGACTGGATATGGCTACACCTTC. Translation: CSVRTGYGYTF.

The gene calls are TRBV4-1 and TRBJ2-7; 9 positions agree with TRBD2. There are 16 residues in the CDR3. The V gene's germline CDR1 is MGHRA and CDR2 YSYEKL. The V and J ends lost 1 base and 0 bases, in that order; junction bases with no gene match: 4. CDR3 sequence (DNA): TGCGCCAGCAGCCAAGTAAGCGGGGGGCTCTCCTACGAGCAGTACTTC. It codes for CASSQVSGGLSYEQYF.

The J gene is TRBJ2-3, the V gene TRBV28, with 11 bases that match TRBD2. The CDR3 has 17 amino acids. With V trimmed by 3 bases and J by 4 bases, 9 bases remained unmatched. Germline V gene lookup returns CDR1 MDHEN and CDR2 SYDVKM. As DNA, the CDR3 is TGTGCCAGCAGTTTGGTCCTTAGCGGGAGGGCCCCAGATACGCAGTATTTT. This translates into CASSLVLSGRAPDTQYF.

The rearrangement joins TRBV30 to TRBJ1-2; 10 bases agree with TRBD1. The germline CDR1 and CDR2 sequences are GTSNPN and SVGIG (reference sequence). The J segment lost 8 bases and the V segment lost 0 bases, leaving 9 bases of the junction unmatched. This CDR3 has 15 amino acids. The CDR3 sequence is CAWSVPRQGAGGYTF. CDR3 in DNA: TGTGCCTGGAGTGTACCTAGACAGGGGGCCGGAGGCTACACCTTC.

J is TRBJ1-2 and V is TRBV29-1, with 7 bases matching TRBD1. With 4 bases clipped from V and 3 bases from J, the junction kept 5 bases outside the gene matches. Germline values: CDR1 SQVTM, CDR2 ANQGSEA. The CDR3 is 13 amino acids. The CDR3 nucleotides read TGCAGCGTTGTTCAGGGGGACCACTATGGCTACACCTTC. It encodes CSVVQGDHYGYTF.

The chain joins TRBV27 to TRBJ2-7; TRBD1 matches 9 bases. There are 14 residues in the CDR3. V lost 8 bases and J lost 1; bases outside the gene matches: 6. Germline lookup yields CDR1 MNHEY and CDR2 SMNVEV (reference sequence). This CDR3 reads CASARTGASYEQYF. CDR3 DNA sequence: TGTGCCAGCGCTCGGACAGGGGCTTCCTACGAGCAGTACTTC.